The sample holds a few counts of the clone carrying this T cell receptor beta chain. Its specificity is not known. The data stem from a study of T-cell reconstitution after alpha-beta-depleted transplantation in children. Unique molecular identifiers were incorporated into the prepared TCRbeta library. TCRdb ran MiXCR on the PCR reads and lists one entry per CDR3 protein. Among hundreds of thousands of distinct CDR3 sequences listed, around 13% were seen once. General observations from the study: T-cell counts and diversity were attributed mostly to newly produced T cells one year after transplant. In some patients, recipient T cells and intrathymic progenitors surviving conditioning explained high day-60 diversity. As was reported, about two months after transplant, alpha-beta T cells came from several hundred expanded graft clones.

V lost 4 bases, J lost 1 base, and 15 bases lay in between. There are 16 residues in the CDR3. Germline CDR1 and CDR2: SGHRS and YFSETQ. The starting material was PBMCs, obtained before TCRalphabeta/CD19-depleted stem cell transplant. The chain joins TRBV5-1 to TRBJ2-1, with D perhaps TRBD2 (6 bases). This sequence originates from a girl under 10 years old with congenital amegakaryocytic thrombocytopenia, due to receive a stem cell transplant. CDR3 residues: CASSLIELASYNEQFF. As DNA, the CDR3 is TGCGCCAGCAGCCTAATAGAGCTAGCGTCCTACAATGAGCAGTTCTTC.